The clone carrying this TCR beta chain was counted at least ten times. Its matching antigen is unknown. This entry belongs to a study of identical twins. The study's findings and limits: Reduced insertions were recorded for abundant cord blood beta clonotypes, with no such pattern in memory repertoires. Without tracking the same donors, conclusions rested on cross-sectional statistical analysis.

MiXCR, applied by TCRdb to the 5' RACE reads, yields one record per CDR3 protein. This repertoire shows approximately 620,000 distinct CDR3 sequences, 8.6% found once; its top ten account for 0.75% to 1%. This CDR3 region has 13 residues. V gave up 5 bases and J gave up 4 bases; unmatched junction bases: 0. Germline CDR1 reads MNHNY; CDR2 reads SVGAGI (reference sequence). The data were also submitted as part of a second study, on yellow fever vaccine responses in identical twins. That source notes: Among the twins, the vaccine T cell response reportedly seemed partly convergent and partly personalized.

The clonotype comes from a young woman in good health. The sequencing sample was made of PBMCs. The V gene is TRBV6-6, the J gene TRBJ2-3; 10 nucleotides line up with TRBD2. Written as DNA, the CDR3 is TGTGCCAGCAGTAGCGGGAGGGCAGATACGCAGTATTTT. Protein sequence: CASSSGRADTQYF.